A single sample gave rise to the 26 T cell receptor beta chains below, sequenced in a study of OX40 agonist ivuxolimab in advanced cancers. To prepare the library, the immunoSEQ multiplex PCR assay was applied. The clones in this table, taken by TCRdb from immuneACCESS, are in-frame only. Not every clone is retained; where verified, under half of the shortfall comes from an unresolved V gene, and the cause of the rest is unknown. The sample contains 45,000 to 55,000 clones, approximately 85% of them found a single time. In total, the top ten clones hold 7.5% to 10% of the sample. The input for sequencing was CD4+ or CD8+ T cells sorted from blood, taken in a trial of the OX40 agonist ivuxolimab. These receptors all stem from an adult with an advanced solid tumor such as melanoma, head and neck, liver or kidney cancer.

This chain connects TRBV6-5 to TRBJ2-1; no clear D. The CDR3 sequence is 14 residues long. V was pared by 4 bases and J by 0 bases, with 7 bases between. Germline CDR1 MNHEY, CDR2 SVGAGI. The DNA of the CDR3 is TGTGCCAGCAGTTCCAGCTACTCCTACAATGAGCAGTTCTTC. Amino acids: CASSSSYSYNEQFF.

This chain joins TRBV6-1 and TRBJ1-1, with D possibly TRBD1 on 6 matching bases. The V end was cut by 4 bases, the J end by 3 bases, with 12 bases between. This CDR3 is built from 14 residues. Germline V gene data show CDR1 as MNHNS and CDR2 as SASEGT. The CDR3 protein is CASSATGGYTEAFF. The DNA for the CDR3 is TGTGCCAGCAGTGCGACAGGTGGGTACACTGAAGCTTTCTTT.

The rearrangement links TRBV2 to TRBJ2-5, with 8 bases aligning to TRBD1. CDR1 and CDR2 from the germline V gene are SNHLY and FYNNEI. CDR3 size: 12 residues. Trimming at V came to 9 bases and at J to 5 bases, leaving 5 bases not matched to a gene. CDR3 nucleotides: TGTGCCAGAGGAACAGGGGGTGAGACCCAGTACTTC. Residues: CARGTGGETQYF.

The rearrangement links TRBV28 to TRBJ2-6; no firm D call. The germline gives CDR1 MDHEN, CDR2 SYDVKM. The V end was cut by 7 bases, the J end by 1 base, with 2 bases between. This CDR3 comprises 12 residues. In DNA, the CDR3 is TGTGCCAGCAATTCTGGGGCCAACGTCCTGACTTTC. This gives the protein CASNSGANVLTF. Drawing the rest from reference TRBV28 and TRBJ2-6, the complete variable domain is DVKVTQSSRYLVKRTGEKVFLECVQDMDHENMFWYRQDPGLGLRLIYFSYDVKMKEKGDIPEGYSVSREKKERFSLILESASTNQTSMYLCASNSGANVLTFGAGSRLTVL.

The CDR3 sequence: CASSPLFTDTQYF. The CDR3 DNA is TGTGCCAGCTCACCACTTTTCACAGATACGCAGTATTTT. The gene calls are TRBV18 and TRBJ2-3; the D is unclear. This CDR3 comprises 13 residues. V was trimmed by 1 base and J by 2 bases, leaving 4 bases between them. Germline CDR1 reads KGHSH; CDR2 reads LQKENI.

This rearrangement joins TRBV4-2 to TRBJ1-2; D call uncertain. The CDR3 runs 13 residues. V lost 8 bases, J lost 8 bases, and 18 bases lay in between. Germline V gene lookup returns CDR1 LGHNA and CDR2 YNFKEQ. CDR3 DNA: TGTGCCAGCGGGAAGGACGCCCCGGAGGGCTACACCTTC. This translates into CASGKDAPEGYTF.

The chain is built from TRBV7-9 and TRBJ2-5; a weak D match, TRBD2 (5 bases). CDR3 length: 14 amino acids. CDR1 SEHNR and CDR2 FQNEAQ come from the germline V gene (reference sequence). V shed 5 bases and J shed 2 bases, with 12 bases lying between them. In DNA form, the CDR3 reads TGTGCCAGCAGCGCCGGGGTGCGGCAAGAGACCCAGTACTTC. This translates into CASSAGVRQETQYF.

The chain carries TRBV28 and TRBJ1-2; 8 positions agree with TRBD1. Trimming cost V 7 bases and J 2 bases; bases outside gene matches: 12. There are 16 residues in the CDR3. Germline loops: CDR1 MDHEN, CDR2 SYDVKM. The CDR3 sequence: CASMVLAGGINYGYTF. The CDR3 DNA reads as TGTGCCAGCATGGTGTTAGCAGGGGGCATAAACTATGGCTACACCTTC.

The J gene is TRBJ1-1, the V gene TRBV7-2, with TRBD1 as a possible D gene (5 bases). Looked up from germline, CDR1 is SGHTA and CDR2 is FQGNSA. There are 14 residues in the CDR3. V lost 3 bases and J 5 bases, leaving 13 bases between the germline ends. CDR3 sequence (DNA): TGTGCCAGCAGCTTGGGAGGTGGGGGAACTGAAGCTTTCTTT. As protein: CASSLGGGGTEAFF.

The chain recombines TRBV19 with TRBJ2-2, with 12 bases lining up with TRBD1. This CDR3 spans 17 amino acids. Germline V gene lookup returns CDR1 LNHDA and CDR2 SQIVND (reference sequence). V trimming: 5 bases; J trimming: 7 bases; junction bases outside the gene matches: 11. For the CDR3, the DNA is TGTGCCAGTAGTTTCTCGGGGACAGGGGGCTCGGGCGGGGAGCTGTTTTTT. Its protein product is CASSFSGTGGSGGELFF.

This clone was counted once. J is TRBJ1-4 and V is TRBV5-4, with D perhaps matching TRBD1 (5 bases). The CDR3 is 14 amino acids. Germline CDR1 reads SGHNT; CDR2 reads YYREEE (reference sequence). V dropped 4 bases and J dropped 6 bases, with 13 bases sitting between them. The CDR3 sequence is CASSLGGRDEKLFF. DNA of the CDR3: TGTGCCAGCAGCCTGGGGGGGAGGGATGAAAAACTGTTTTTT.

This sequence joins TRBV30 and TRBJ1-4; TRBD1 aligns across 8 bases. The germline CDR1 and CDR2 sequences are GTSNPN and SVGIG (reference sequence). Losses at the gene ends were 1 base for V and 0 bases for J; bases not matched to a gene: 1. This CDR3 has 15 residues. This chain's CDR3 is CAWSADRATNEKLFF. The DNA of the CDR3 is TGTGCCTGGAGTGCGGACAGGGCAACTAATGAAAAACTGTTTTTT.

The genes are TRBV27 and TRBJ2-1, with 9 bases lining up with TRBD2. CDR3 length: 15 amino acids. Germline CDR1 and CDR2: MNHEY and SMNVEV (reference sequence). V trimming: 8 bases; J trimming: 7 bases; junction bases outside the gene matches: 12. In DNA form, the CDR3 reads TGTGCCAGCTGTGCCCAGGGACTAGCAAGTAATGAGCAGTTCTTC. Protein product: CASCAQGLASNEQFF.

The J gene is TRBJ1-1, the V gene TRBV4-1; D gene ambiguous. Germline loops: CDR1 MGHRA, CDR2 YSYEKL. Trimming pared 0 bases from V and 0 bases from J, leaving 5 bases between. The CDR3 has 14 amino acids. The CDR3, as DNA: TGCGCCAGCAGCCAAGACCAGATGAACACTGAAGCTTTCTTT. Translated, it gives CASSQDQMNTEAFF.

The table lists this clone with a count of one. The chain joins TRBV10-3 to TRBJ1-6; D is perhaps TRBD1 (5 bases). The V end lost 6 bases, the J end lost 10 bases, and 13 bases lay between the germline ends. The CDR3 has 13 amino acids. Germline V lookup: CDR1 ENHRY, CDR2 SYGVKD. The CDR3 DNA reads TGTGCCATCAGCCAGGGCGTAGGCTCACCCCTCCACTTT. Amino acids: CAISQGVGSPLHF.

This sequence joins TRBV7-3 and TRBJ1-3; D not certain. CDR3 length: 14 amino acids. From germline, CDR1 is SGHTA and CDR2 FQGTGA. The V end lost 8 bases, the J end lost 4 bases, and 15 bases lay between the germline ends. DNA of the CDR3: TGTGCCAGCGGGGAACCCGGAGCGGGAAACACCATATATTTT. Protein sequence: CASGEPGAGNTIYF.

The table lists this clone with a few counts. The rearrangement uses TRBV15 and TRBJ2-7; D may match TRBD1 or TRBD2 (5 bases each). The CDR3 covers 15 residues. V shed 0 bases and J shed 3 bases, with 12 bases lying between them. Germline CDR1 reads LNHNV; CDR2 reads YYDKDF (reference sequence). The CDR3 coding sequence is TGTGCCACCAGCAGAGATAAGGGGACCGGCTACGAGCAGTACTTC. Protein: CATSRDKGTGYEQYF. The whole variable domain, filled in from reference TRBV15 and TRBJ2-7, reads DAMVIQNPRYQVTQFGKPVTLSCSQTLNHNVMYWYQQKSSQAPKLLFHYYDKDFNNEADTPDNFQSRRPNTSFCFLDIRSPGLGDTAMYLCATSRDKGTGYEQYFGPGTRLTVT.

The chain is built from TRBV7-8 and TRBJ2-5; possibly TRBD2 for D (5 bases). The length of the CDR3 is 14 residues. The germline CDR1 and CDR2 sequences are SGHVS and FQNEAQ. Trimming took off 5 bases at V and 2 bases at J, with 12 bases between the two ends. In DNA, the CDR3 is TGTGCCAGCAGCCCAATGAGCGGACAAGAGACCCAGTACTTC. Translating gives CASSPMSGQETQYF.

The rearrangement joins TRBV28 to TRBJ1-3; D gene ambiguous. CDR3 length equals 15 residues. V dropped 6 bases and J dropped 0 bases, with 12 bases sitting between them. CDR1 is MDHEN, CDR2 SYDVKM, per germline. CDR3 sequence (DNA): TGTGCCAGCAGCCAGAGGGTCAGCTCTGGAAACACCATATATTTT. Amino acid sequence: CASSQRVSSGNTIYF.

V and J are TRBV19 and TRBJ1-1, with TRBD1 matching 7 bases. This CDR3 spans 13 amino acids. With 6 bases clipped from V and 6 bases from J, the junction kept 7 bases outside the gene matches. Germline CDR1 reads LNHDA; CDR2 reads SQIVND (reference sequence). The CDR3 sequence: CASSNRGTAEAFF. CDR3 bases: TGTGCCAGTAGCAACAGGGGCACCGCTGAAGCTTTCTTT.

The rearrangement uses TRBV5-5 and TRBJ2-1; tentatively, D is TRBD2 (5 bases). V was shortened by 4 bases and J by 7 bases, with 24 bases between the two germline ends. There are 17 residues in the CDR3. Germline values: CDR1 SGHKS, CDR2 YYEKEE (reference sequence). The CDR3: CASSPLFGLARPNEQFF. In nucleotides, the CDR3 is TGTGCCAGCAGCCCGTTATTCGGACTGGCGAGGCCAAATGAGCAGTTCTTC.

The chain recombines TRBV5-1 with TRBJ1-2; a weak D match, TRBD1 (6 bases). This CDR3 has 14 amino acids. CDR1 SGHRS and CDR2 YFSETQ come from the germline V gene. V gave up 2 bases and J gave up 5 bases, with 13 bases separating them. CDR3 amino acids: CASSLGQGRYGYTF. The CDR3 DNA reads TGCGCCAGCAGCTTAGGGCAGGGGCGGTATGGCTACACCTTC.

The gene calls are TRBV5-1 and TRBJ2-5; D remains unclear. The CDR3 is 13 amino acids. The V gene lost 2 bases and the J gene lost 1 base, with 6 bases spanning the gap. The V gene's germline CDR1 is SGHRS and CDR2 YFSETQ. The CDR3 loop is CASSFTSQETQYF. CDR3 bases: TGCGCCAGCAGCTTTACTTCCCAAGAGACCCAGTACTTC.

The rearrangement links TRBV2 to TRBJ1-1; perhaps TRBD1 as D (5 bases). The CDR3 loop spans 13 amino acids. V lost 5 bases to trimming and J lost 4 bases, with 11 bases between them. The germline CDR1 and CDR2 sequences are SNHLY and FYNNEI. CDR3 amino acids: CASSSQGGTEAFF. As DNA, the CDR3 is TGTGCCAGCAGTTCTCAGGGCGGCACTGAAGCTTTCTTT.

In its sample, this clone was seen once. The chain uses TRBV7-9 and TRBJ2-1; 7 nucleotides line up with TRBD2. Germline V gives CDR1 SEHNR, CDR2 FQNEAQ (reference sequence). Trimming at V came to 5 bases and at J to 4 bases, leaving 11 bases not matched to a gene. This CDR3 is built from 16 residues. CDR3 protein: CASSPHLAEPYNEQFF. CDR3 DNA sequence: TGTGCCAGCAGCCCCCACCTAGCGGAACCATACAATGAGCAGTTCTTC.

The J gene is TRBJ2-5, the V gene TRBV5-6; D is ambiguous. The germline V and J ends were trimmed by 0 bases and 2 bases, with 8 bases remaining between them. This CDR3 has 14 amino acids. Germline assignment: CDR1 SGHDT and CDR2 YYEEEE. CDR3 in DNA: TGTGCCAGCAGCTTGGTTTGGGGACAAGAGACCCAGTACTTC. It codes for CASSLVWGQETQYF.